Listed here are 24 T cell receptor beta chains from one sample, sequenced in a study of T cell clonality in common variable immunodeficiency. Profiling relied on immunoSEQ multiplex PCR, and the TCRdb table lists in-frame clones only, not all of them. Recorded here are 30,000 to 40,000 clones, none singletons. Sequencing was done on a sample of peripheral blood mononuclear cells. Every receptor here comes from a person aged 18 to 70 in good health.

CDR3 protein: CASSEGQGIQETQYF. CDR3 bases read: TGTGCCAGCAGTGAGGGACAGGGCATACAAGAGACG. The V call is TRBV6-1, the J call TRBJ2-3; 9 positions agree with TRBD1. The read halts 3 residues ahead of the CDR3 end, with the missing end drawn from the germline J gene. This CDR3 spans 15 amino acids. The germline V gene has CDR1 MNHNS and CDR2 SASEGT.

At least ten counts were recorded for this clone. The read ends 3 residues before the CDR3 terminus; that terminus is restored from the germline J gene. The V gene is TRBV30, the J gene TRBJ1-5; a weak D match, TRBD1 (5 bases). Deletions cut 5 bases from V and 6 bases from J, with 11 bases between. Germline-derived CDR1 and CDR2 are GTSNPN and SVGIG (reference sequence). The CDR3 totals 12 residues. CDR3 DNA, as far as it was read: TGTGCCTGGTCAGTGGGGCCTCAGCCC. Its translation: CAWSVGPQP. The entire CDR3 reads CAWSVGPQPQHF.

There are many counts of this clone. The read comes to an end 3 residues before the CDR3 does, leaving the germline J gene to fill in the end. This chain uses TRBV5-1 with TRBJ2-5, with D tentatively TRBD1 (6 bases). CDR1 is SGHRS and CDR2 is YFSETQ in the germline V gene. CDR3 size: 17 residues. The germline V and J ends were trimmed by 0 bases and 4 bases, with 19 bases remaining between them. The CDR3 bases that were read are TGCGCCAGCAGCTTGGTGAAGGCAGGGGCCCCTTTAGAGACC. Translation: CASSLVKAGAPLET. In full, the CDR3 is CASSLVKAGAPLETQYF.

As to this clone: With the read ending 3 residues before the CDR3 end, the germline J gene is used to fill in that end. The chain combines TRBV5-1 with TRBJ1-5; D perhaps matches TRBD1 (5 bases). Deletions cut 2 bases from V and 4 bases from J, with 22 bases between. Germline V gene sequence: CDR1 SGHRS, CDR2 YFSETQ. This CDR3 is 18 amino acids long. The DNA read from the CDR3 is TGCGCCAGCAGCTTAAACCCGGGGGGACCCTGGTTGAATCAGCCC. Its translation is CASSLNPGGPWLNQP. The complete CDR3 protein is CASSLNPGGPWLNQPQHF.

In this sample, this clone turned up many times. The CDR3 end lies 3 residues beyond the end of the read and is filled in from the germline J gene. This sequence joins TRBV20-1 and TRBJ1-5; 9 nucleotides align to TRBD1. The V segment lost 1 base and the J segment 0 bases; nucleotides outside the gene matches: 10. CDR3 length: 18 residues. Looked up from germline, CDR1 is DFQATT and CDR2 is SNEGSKA (reference sequence). The DNA read from the CDR3 is TGCAGTGCTAGAGCCGGACAGGGGCGGGGGTATAGCAATCAGCCC. It specifies CSARAGQGRGYSNQP. The entire CDR3 reads CSARAGQGRGYSNQPQHF.

This clone was seen ten or more times. CDR3 DNA, as far as it was read: TGTGCCTGGAGTGCTCTTGGACAGGGA. Translated: CAWSALGQG. The whole CDR3 protein is CAWSALGQGLFF. The rearrangement links TRBV30 to TRBJ1-4, with 8 bases identical to TRBD1. The read halts 3 residues ahead of the CDR3 end, with the missing end drawn from the germline J gene. Per germline, CDR1 GTSNPN and CDR2 SVGIG (reference sequence). This CDR3 contains 12 residues. Based on the CDR3 plus reference TRBV30 and TRBJ1-4, the full variable domain is SQTIHQWPATLVQPVGSPLSLECTVEGTSNPNLYWYRQAAGRGLQLLFYSVGIGQISSEVPQNLSASRPQDRQFILSSKKLLLSDSGFYLCAWSALGQGLFFGSGTQLSVL.

This clone was seen many times. Partial CDR3 DNA: TGCGCCAGCAGCTTGGGGTTAGCGGGGGGCAACACCGGGGAG. Protein sequence: CASSLGLAGGNTGE. The entire CDR3 reads CASSLGLAGGNTGELFF. V and J are TRBV5-1 and TRBJ2-2, with TRBD2 matching over 10 bases. The read terminates 3 residues ahead of where the CDR3 ends, so the germline J gene completes it. The length of the CDR3 is 17 residues. V shed 0 bases and J 2 bases; nucleotides not matched to a gene: 4. Germline-derived CDR1 and CDR2 are SGHRS and YFSETQ.

This clone was counted ten times or more. The read finishes 3 residues shy of the CDR3 end, and the germline J gene is used to complete it. The chain carries TRBV20-1 and TRBJ2-3; 10 nucleotides align to TRBD1. Germline trimming cut 1 base from V and 1 base from J; bases unmatched to any gene: 5. Germline V lookup: CDR1 DFQATT, CDR2 SNEGSKA (reference sequence). This CDR3 contains 16 residues. The covered CDR3 bases are TGCAGTGCTAGAGCCCAAGGACAGGGGGGCACAGATACG. Its translation is CSARAQGQGGTDT. The entire CDR3 sequence reads CSARAQGQGGTDTQYF.

This clone has ten or more counts. The CDR3 is cut off 3 residues early in the read; its end comes from the germline J gene. This chain joins TRBV20-1 and TRBJ2-3; TRBD2 matches at 11 bases. Per germline, CDR1 DFQATT and CDR2 SNEGSKA (reference sequence). This CDR3 contains 15 residues. CDR3 protein: CSARRVAGGIKTQYF. CDR3 DNA, as far as it was read: TGCAGTGCTAGAAGGGTAGCGGGGGGGATTAAGACG.

This clone was seen a handful of times. The sequence runs out 3 residues before the end of the CDR3; the remainder is reconstructed from the germline J gene. The V and J genes are TRBV2 and TRBJ2-3, with 16 bases that match TRBD2. CDR3 size: 15 residues. Unmatched junction bases numbered 6, after V lost 10 bases and J lost 5 bases. The germline CDR1 and CDR2 sequences are SNHLY and FYNNEI. The part of the CDR3 DNA that was read is TGTGCCAACACCGGGACTAGCGGGGGGGGAGATACG. It codes for CANTGTSGGGDT. The complete CDR3 protein is CANTGTSGGGDTQYF.

This clone was seen a handful of times. The read ends 3 residues shy of where the CDR3 ends; the end is completed using the germline J gene. The V call is TRBV5-1, the J call TRBJ2-3, with a tentative D call TRBD2 (6 bases). CDR1 and CDR2 (germline): SGHRS, YFSETQ. The CDR3 covers 15 residues. Trimming cost V 6 bases and J 0 bases, with 14 bases left between them. CDR3 residues: CASNLAGGSTDTQYF. CDR3 DNA, as far as it was read: TGCGCCAGCAATTTAGCCGGGGGAAGCACAGATACG.

This clone was picked up many times. The CDR3 end falls 3 residues outside the read, so it is completed with the germline J gene. The rearrangement uses TRBV10-3 and TRBJ1-1; 11 nucleotides match TRBD1. Per the germline V gene, CDR1 is ENHRY and CDR2 is SYGVKD. Trimming at V came to 6 bases and at J to 4 bases, leaving 4 bases not matched to a gene. The CDR3 extends over 14 amino acids. The covered CDR3 bases are TGTGCCATCAGGGGGGACAGGGGGTTCACTGAA. Amino acid sequence: CAIRGDRGFTE. The CDR3 as a whole reads CAIRGDRGFTEAFF.

This clone has more than one count but fewer than ten. Sequencing ends 3 residues short of the CDR3 end; the germline J gene provides the rest. This rearrangement joins TRBV6-2 or TRBV6-3 to TRBJ2-3, with TRBD1 identical over 11 bases. Germline V gene lookup returns CDR1 MNHEY and CDR2 SVGEGT. CDR3 length: 13 amino acids. The covered CDR3 bases are TGTGCCAGCACGGACAGGGGGCTTCAGCCG. This sequence encodes CASTDRGLQP. The entire CDR3 protein reads CASTDRGLQPQYF.

This clone appeared a few times. The CDR3 extends 3 residues past the end of the read, so its final part is completed from the germline J gene. The chain recombines TRBV2 with TRBJ1-5; no definite D call. The CDR3 runs to 14 residues. The V end was cut by 3 bases, the J end by 7 bases, with 13 bases between. Germline CDR1 reads SNHLY; CDR2 reads FYNNEI. CDR3 DNA, as far as it was read: TGTGCCAGCAGTGAGGTCAATGGGCGACAGCCC. This codes for CASSEVNGRQP. The full CDR3 protein is CASSEVNGRQPQHF. Variable domain in full (rest from reference TRBV2 and TRBJ1-5): EPEVTQTPSHQVTQMGQEVILRCVPISNHLYFYWYRQILGQKVEFLVSFYNNEISEKSEIFDDQFSVERPDGSNFTLKIRSTKLEDSAMYFCASSEVNGRQPQHFGDGTRLSIL.

This clone has ten or more counts. The CDR3 sequence: CASSKQGPSNQPQHF. Partial CDR3 DNA: TGTGCCAGCAGTAAACAAGGGCCCTCCAATCAGCCC. The chain carries TRBV2 and TRBJ1-5, with no clear D. The CDR3 end lies 3 residues beyond the end of the read and is filled in from the germline J gene. Germline V gives CDR1 SNHLY, CDR2 FYNNEI. This CDR3 spans 15 amino acids. Deletions cut 5 bases from V and 3 bases from J, with 14 bases between.

This clone appeared a few times. The CDR3 end falls 3 residues outside the read, so it is completed with the germline J gene. The V call is TRBV5-6, the J call TRBJ1-2, with D possibly being TRBD1 (5 bases). The CDR3 is 13 residues long. The V gene's germline CDR1 is SGHDT and CDR2 YYEEEE. CDR3 DNA (partial): TGTGCCAGCAGCGGGGGGACTAGCGCAGAC. This sequence encodes CASSGGTSAD. The entire CDR3 protein is CASSGGTSADYTF.

This clone was recorded at least ten times. The observed sequence ends 3 residues before the CDR3 terminus, with the missing tail filled in from the germline J gene. The rearrangement links TRBV5-1 to TRBJ1-1; TRBD1 matches 9 bases. This CDR3 comprises 14 residues. V trimming: 3 bases; J trimming: 5 bases; junction bases outside the gene matches: 5. CDR1 and CDR2 from the germline V gene are SGHRS and YFSETQ. The CDR3 loop reads CASSWWDRDTEAFF. Incomplete CDR3 DNA: TGCGCCAGCAGCTGGTGGGACAGGGATACTGAA.

CDR3 sequence: CASSEALPVGGYGYTF. The CDR3 DNA, read in part, is TGTGCCAGCAGTGAAGCGCTGCCGGTAGGGGGCTATGGC. V and J are TRBV2 and TRBJ1-2; D is possibly TRBD1 (6 bases). From the germline J gene comes the end of the CDR3, since the read stops 3 residues before it. This CDR3 spans 16 amino acids. Germline CDR1 is SNHLY and CDR2 is FYNNEI. V was clipped by 0 bases and J by 4 bases, with 15 bases between them.

This clone was picked up a small number of times. The sequenced fragment ends 3 residues before the CDR3 boundary, so the rest is inferred from the germline J gene. The chain links TRBV11-2 to TRBJ2-7; possible D gene TRBD2, 5 bases. The CDR3 length is 15 residues. The V end lost 5 bases, the J end lost 2 bases, and 16 bases lay between the germline ends. Germline V gives CDR1 SGHAT, CDR2 FQNNGV. The CDR3: CASSTLTRAAYEQYF. The CDR3 bases that were read are TGTGCCAGCAGCACGTTGACGAGGGCAGCCTACGAG.

This clone has ten or more counts. The read stops 3 residues short of the end of the CDR3; the missing end is completed from the germline J gene. The chain is built from TRBV12-3 or TRBV12-4 and TRBJ2-7; tentatively, D is TRBD1 (6 bases). The CDR3 covers 14 residues. V was cut by 7 bases and J by 1 base, with 14 bases left in between. CDR3 sequence reads: CASKPGALSYEQYF. CDR3 DNA (partial): TGTGCCAGCAAGCCAGGGGCTTTATCCTACGAG.

There are many counts of this clone. The read finishes 3 residues shy of the CDR3 end, and the germline J gene is used to complete it. V usage is TRBV20-1 and J usage is TRBJ1-2; TRBD1 matches 7 bases. V lost 3 bases and J lost 6; bases outside the gene matches: 4. Germline V gives CDR1 DFQATT, CDR2 SNEGSKA (reference sequence). This CDR3 has 12 residues. The CDR3 sequence: CSARRGPDGYTF. The part of the CDR3 DNA that was read is TGCAGTGCTAGGAGGGGGCCGGATGGC.

This clone has more than one count but fewer than ten. The read falls 3 residues short of the CDR3 end, and the missing part is taken from the germline J gene. The V gene is TRBV19, the J gene TRBJ1-5; weak D call: TRBD1 (5 bases). The V and J ends lost 0 bases and 6 bases respectively, with 12 bases between them. Germline V CDR1 and CDR2: LNHDA, SQIVND (reference sequence). The CDR3 sequence is 15 residues long. The CDR3 bases that were read are TGTGCCAGTAGTATAGAGGGCAGGGTGGGTCAGCCC. Translation gives CASSIEGRVGQP. The entire CDR3 protein is CASSIEGRVGQPQHF.

In this sample, this clone turned up many times. Read data end 3 residues before the CDR3 end; the end is taken from the germline J gene. This chain joins TRBV19 and TRBJ2-3, with 9 positions matching TRBD2. Germline V CDR1 and CDR2: LNHDA, SQIVND (reference sequence). J gave up 2 bases and V 1 base, and 7 bases lay outside the gene matches. The CDR3 consists of 17 residues. Partial CDR3 DNA: TGTGCCAGTAGTATAGTCTCCGCGGGGGGGGCCACAGATACG. Translating it yields CASSIVSAGGATDT. The whole CDR3 protein reads CASSIVSAGGATDTQYF.

The sample holds a few counts of this clone. The read ends 3 residues before the CDR3 terminus; that terminus is restored from the germline J gene. The chain couples TRBV7-3 to TRBJ2-7; 10 bases match TRBD2. Germline V CDR1 and CDR2: SGHTA, FQGTGA. Trimming took 4 bases from V and 2 from J; bases not matched to a gene: 8. This CDR3 spans 16 amino acids. CDR3 DNA (partial): TGTGCCAGCAGCTCAGCGAGCGGGAGGGAAACCTACGAG. It yields the protein CASSSASGRETYE. The CDR3 as a whole reads CASSSASGRETYEQYF.